Below, 16 T cell receptor beta chains from the same sample are listed, as sequenced in a study of blood T cell repertoires in COVID-19. Clones were read by immunoSEQ multiplex PCR, and TCRdb kept only the in-frame ones, dropping some. The sample shows about 400,000 clones, roughly 86% of them seen only once. The material sequenced was PBMCs or T cells enriched from blood (not recorded which). The source of these receptors is a woman aged 35 to 49 with acute COVID-19.

The CDR3 nucleotides read TGTGCCAGCAGCTTGCTTCCGGGGGGCACCGGGGAGCTGTTTTTT. Translation: CASSLLPGGTGELFF. The J gene is TRBJ2-2, the V gene TRBV11-2, with 7 bases fitting TRBD2. The CDR3 loop spans 15 amino acids. Germline CDR1 is SGHAT and CDR2 is FQNNGV. The J segment lost 4 bases and the V segment lost 3 bases, leaving 5 bases of the junction unmatched.

This chain joins TRBV6-5 and TRBJ2-1; TRBD1 aligns across 9 bases. The CDR3 spans 16 residues. V shed 4 bases, J shed 4 bases, and the junction held 8 bases outside the gene matches. Germline CDR1 and CDR2: MNHEY and SVGAGI. The DNA for the CDR3 is TGTGCCAGCAGTTCTCATAAGGGACAGGGATACAATGAGCAGTTCTTC. Its protein is CASSSHKGQGYNEQFF.

The rearrangement links TRBV11-2 to TRBJ1-3; D gene ambiguous. The CDR3 has 12 amino acids. Trimming left V 5 bases short and J 7 bases short, with 9 bases between. CDR1 and CDR2 (germline): SGHAT, FQNNGV. The CDR3: CASSPSRNTIYF. CDR3 sequence (DNA): TGTGCCAGCAGCCCCTCTAGGAACACCATATATTTT.

This clone was seen a handful of times. The chain carries TRBV30 and TRBJ1-6, with D possibly matching TRBD1 (5 bases). V lost 5 bases, J lost 5 bases, and 19 bases lay in between. From germline, CDR1 is GTSNPN and CDR2 SVGIG (reference sequence). The CDR3 extends over 16 amino acids. The CDR3 DNA is TGTGCCTGGCAGAAACGTAGGGGAAAAGATAATTCACCCCTCCACTTT. Its protein product is CAWQKRRGKDNSPLHF.

This chain uses TRBV7-2 with TRBJ2-1, with D uncertain. V lost 4 bases to trimming and J lost 9 bases, with 16 bases between them. CDR1 and CDR2 from the germline V gene are SGHTA and FQGNSA. This CDR3 is built from 14 residues. The CDR3 reads CASSSLGISREQFF. Written as DNA, the CDR3 is TGTGCCAGCAGCTCGCTAGGAATATCGCGTGAGCAGTTCTTC.

This rearrangement joins TRBV13 to TRBJ2-3; D ambiguous. The CDR3 covers 12 residues. V was clipped by 5 bases and J by 12 bases, with 15 bases between them. Germline CDR1 reads PRHDT; CDR2 reads FYEKMQ (reference sequence). CDR3 sequence reads: CASSPRSGGQYF. In DNA, the CDR3 is TGTGCCAGCAGCCCAAGATCAGGTGGTCAGTATTTT.

This clone came up once. The chain carries TRBV30 and TRBJ2-1, with TRBD2 matching 15 bases. Germline V gives CDR1 GTSNPN, CDR2 SVGIG (reference sequence). The CDR3 extends over 17 amino acids. V shed 1 base, J shed 4 bases, and the junction held 5 bases outside the gene matches. The CDR3 spells CAWSGTSGGARYNEQFF. The CDR3 region has the DNA TGTGCCTGGAGTGGGACTAGCGGGGGGGCCAGGTACAATGAGCAGTTCTTC.

This chain uses TRBV21-1 with TRBJ1-1; TRBD1, as called in the table, went unchecked against the DNA. TRBV21-1 constitutes a pseudogene. The CDR3 loop spans 16 amino acids. The CDR3 is CASSKDGQGASTEAFF. In DNA form, the CDR3 reads TGTGCCAGCAGCAAAGACGGACAGGGGGCGAGCACTGAAGCTTTCTTT.

The CDR3 region has the DNA TGTGCCAGCAGCGTAGAGCAAGGCGGTCTAAGCCCAGATACGCAGTATTTT. Protein product: CASSVEQGGLSPDTQYF. This sequence joins TRBV9 and TRBJ2-3; D unresolved. Germline-derived CDR1 and CDR2 are SGDLS and YYNGEE. The CDR3 spans 17 residues. Trimming left V 0 bases short and J 4 bases short, with 18 bases between. Using reference TRBV9 and TRBJ2-3 for the parts outside the CDR3, the full variable domain is DSGVTQTPKHLITATGQRVTLRCSPRSGDLSVYWYQQSLDQGLQFLIQYYNGEERAKGNILERFSAQQFPDLHSELNLSSLELGDSALYFCASSVEQGGLSPDTQYFGPGTRLTVL.

V usage is TRBV10-1 and J usage is TRBJ2-1, with D maybe TRBD2 (7 bases). The germline CDR1 and CDR2 sequences are WNHNN and SYGVQD (reference sequence). The CDR3 extends over 17 amino acids. The V and J ends lost 3 bases and 10 bases respectively, with 25 bases between them. CDR3 DNA: TGCGCCAGCAGTGAACAAGTGACGGGCCCAAAGGGGGGGGAGCAGTTCTTC. It is translated as CASSEQVTGPKGGEQFF.

The chain links TRBV7-2 to TRBJ1-1; D uncertain. Trimming pared 2 bases from V and 0 bases from J, leaving 10 bases between. The CDR3 spans 15 residues. Germline CDR1 and CDR2: SGHTA and FQGNSA. The CDR3 loop is CASSLFGNMNTEAFF. The CDR3 DNA reads as TGTGCCAGCAGCTTATTCGGGAACATGAACACTGAAGCTTTCTTT.

V gene TRBV2 combines with J gene TRBJ2-5; 8 bases agree with TRBD2. Trimming took 6 bases from V and 5 from J; bases not matched to a gene: 5. CDR3 length equals 13 residues. Germline assignment: CDR1 SNHLY and CDR2 FYNNEI. The CDR3 here is CASRGLAVETQYF. For the CDR3, the DNA is TGTGCCAGCAGAGGACTAGCCGTGGAGACCCAGTACTTC.

The chain combines TRBV5-1 with TRBJ2-1, with 10 bases fitting TRBD1. Germline values: CDR1 SGHRS, CDR2 YFSETQ. The CDR3 extends over 15 amino acids. V was pared by 3 bases and J by 7 bases, with 7 bases of the junction left unmatched. The CDR3 region has the DNA TGCGCCAGCAGCTCCCGACAGGGGGCTGGGAATGAGCAGTTCTTC. Protein sequence: CASSSRQGAGNEQFF.

The rearrangement links TRBV5-1 to TRBJ2-7; TRBD2 aligns across 9 bases. CDR1 is SGHRS, CDR2 YFSETQ, per germline. Unmatched junction bases numbered 4, after V lost 3 bases and J lost 0 bases. The CDR3 loop spans 15 amino acids. In nucleotides, the CDR3 is TGCGCCAGCAGCTCCTCTAGCGGGGCCTCCTACGAGCAGTACTTC. Protein sequence: CASSSSSGASYEQYF. The whole variable domain, remainder taken from reference TRBV5-1 and TRBJ2-7, is KAGVTQTPRYLIKTRGQQVTLSCSPISGHRSVSWYQQTPGQGLQFLFEYFSETQRNKGNFPGRFSGRQFSNSRSEMNVSTLELGDSALYLCASSSSSGASYEQYFGPGTRLTVT.

The sample holds a few counts of this clone. The chain links TRBV10-1 to TRBJ1-5; TRBD1 might be the D (5 bases). The length of the CDR3 is 15 residues. Germline V gene data show CDR1 as WNHNN and CDR2 as SYGVQD (reference sequence). V was trimmed by 5 bases and J by 4 bases, leaving 15 bases between them. CDR3 in DNA: TGCGCCAGCAGTACCCGGTGGGGGAGGAATCAGCCCCAGCATTTT. It codes for CASSTRWGRNQPQHF.

The chain carries TRBV5-1 and TRBJ2-5, with TRBD2 matching over 8 bases. Germline values: CDR1 SGHRS, CDR2 YFSETQ. Germline trimming cut 4 bases from V and 2 bases from J; bases unmatched to any gene: 7. There are 15 residues in the CDR3. The CDR3 coding sequence is TGCGCCAGCAGCCCCCAACTAGCGGTTCAAGAGACCCAGTACTTC. The encoded protein is CASSPQLAVQETQYF.